This T cell receptor beta chain was found in a study of blood T cells in healthy people across ages. Study conclusions and caveats: With unsorted PBMCs, a conclusive comparison of naive versus antigen-experienced cells was not possible.

This clonotype appeared a few times. Antigen specificity is unknown. This clone may be a read error of a much larger clone one base away. For the second PCR, which ran for roughly 7 to 11 cycles, a sample-barcoded 5' primer and a J-beta primer mix were used. Each cDNA was tagged by a template-switch adaptor containing 12 random nucleotides. TCRdb passed the 5' RACE reads through MiXCR, listing each CDR3 protein once. The sample yields roughly 640,000 distinct CDR3 sequences, approximately 30% seen once. The V gene's germline CDR1 is SGHDT and CDR2 YYEEEE. V gave up 3 bases and J gave up 11 bases, with 11 bases separating them. The CDR3 totals 11 residues.

The sample was blood. The sequence came from a woman aged 80 or over in good health. This chain connects TRBV5-6 to TRBJ2-5; possible D gene TRBD1, 6 bases. The CDR3 here is CASSWDNEQYF. The CDR3 DNA follows: TGTGCCAGCAGCTGGGACAATGAGCAGTACTTC.